The T cell receptor beta chain described here comes from a study of PD-1 blockade in classical Hodgkin lymphoma. Findings and limits, study-wide: According to reports, newly diagnosed patients had lower baseline TCR diversity than healthy donors, and relapsed/refractory patients had lower baseline TCR diversity still. Factors driving the repertoire differences, possibly disease activity or prior therapy, remain undefined.

Every patient experienced relapse after autologous stem cell transplantation, and brentuximab vedotin exposure varied. Best outcomes ranged across complete response, partial response and progressive disease. This CDR3 is built from 14 residues. The ends lost 2 bases at V and 5 bases at J; junction bases unmatched: 6. CDR1 is MNHEY, CDR2 SMNVEV, per germline (reference sequence). Clones were sequenced by immunoSEQ multiplex PCR, and TCRdb holds only the in-frame ones, with some missing. The sample consists of around 8,000 clones, about 86% of them appearing once. This clone appeared a few times. Its antigen is as yet unknown.

The TCR comes from a human donor with classical Hodgkin lymphoma. Specimen: peripheral blood mononuclear cells (PBMCs), collected at baseline. The chain has TRBV27 and TRBJ2-7; 7 bases align to TRBD2. The CDR3 DNA sequence: TGTGCCAGCAGTTTACCCTTCCGGGGGGACGAGCAGTACTTC. Protein: CASSLPFRGDEQYF.